This T cell receptor beta chain was captured by sequencing in a study of T-cell reconstitution after alpha-beta-depleted transplantation in children. Looked up from germline, CDR1 is SGHTA and CDR2 is FQGNSA. The CDR3 is 16 residues long. The V end lost 1 base, the J end lost 0 bases, and 10 bases lay between the germline ends. Unique molecular identifiers were used in preparing the TCRbeta library. TCRdb used MiXCR to reprocess the PCR reads, holding one entry per CDR3 protein. Counted here are hundreds of thousands of distinct CDR3 sequences, more than 20% occurring once; the ten biggest clones make up 4% to 5.5%.

This TCR came from a female patient aged 2 to 10 who had a stem cell transplant for congenital amegakaryocytic thrombocytopenia, so the T cells may come from the graft donor. The specimen was PBMCs, mostly from graft donor cells, collected 360 days after TCRalphabeta/CD19-depleted stem cell transplant. The chain couples TRBV7-2 to TRBJ2-4; no clear D gene. This CDR3 reads CASSLDPELAKNIQYF. The CDR3 DNA follows: TGTGCCAGCAGCTTAGACCCGGAGCTAGCCAAAAACATTCAGTACTTC.